One and the same sample provided the 9 T cell receptor beta chains below, sequenced in a study of blood T cell repertoires in COVID-19. Measured with immunoSEQ multiplex PCR; TCRdb has only the in-frame clones, and not every one. The sample carries 25,000 to 40,000 clones, approximately 85% recorded once. Sample: peripheral blood. These receptors were taken from a human donor in a cohort sampled during active COVID-19.

V is TRBV30 and J is TRBJ2-7, with D perhaps matching TRBD1 (5 bases). The CDR3 consists of 11 residues. V was clipped by 3 bases and J by 6 bases, with 9 bases between them. Germline V CDR1 and CDR2: GTSNPN, SVGIG (reference sequence). CDR3 sequence (DNA): TGTGCCTGGAGCGTGGGGCCCGAGCAGTACTTC. Its protein product is CAWSVGPEQYF.

This clone appeared a few times. The chain joins TRBV30 to TRBJ1-6; D is unresolved. The CDR3 is made up of 13 amino acids. The V and J ends lost 4 bases and 7 bases respectively, with 11 bases between them. The germline V gene encodes CDR1 GTSNPN and CDR2 SVGIG (reference sequence). CDR3 sequence: CAWNPPGNSPLHF. In nucleotides, the CDR3 is TGTGCCTGGAACCCCCCGGGGAATTCACCCCTCCACTTT.

This chain connects TRBV6-5 to TRBJ2-2; D ambiguous. CDR1 and CDR2 from the germline V gene are MNHEY and SVGAGI. CDR3 length equals 11 residues. The V end was cut by 10 bases, the J end by 3 bases, with 6 bases between. Here the CDR3 DNA reads TGTGCCACGTCCTACACCGGGGAGCTGTTTTTT. Encoded protein: CATSYTGELFF.

This clone was observed a single time. In DNA form, the CDR3 reads TGTGCCAGCAGCGGACAGGGGGCGCCTGGCTACACCTTC. Translated: CASSGQGAPGYTF. V and J are TRBV7-9 and TRBJ1-2, with 11 positions matching TRBD1. This CDR3 has 13 amino acids. Germline loops: CDR1 SEHNR, CDR2 FQNEAQ (reference sequence). V lost 5 bases to trimming and J lost 7 bases; unmatched junction nucleotides: 3.

The chain links TRBV6-5 to TRBJ2-2, with 7 bases aligning to TRBD2. With 11 bases clipped from V and 5 bases from J, the junction kept 5 bases outside the gene matches. Looked up from germline, CDR1 is MNHEY and CDR2 is SVGAGI. The CDR3 covers 12 residues. The CDR3 is CAGLAATGELFF. As DNA, the CDR3 is TGTGCCGGCCTAGCGGCGACCGGGGAGCTGTTTTTT.

The rearrangement joins TRBV9 to TRBJ2-7; D might be TRBD2 (7 bases). The CDR3 spans 15 residues. Trimming pared 2 bases from V and 5 bases from J, leaving 17 bases between. Germline V CDR1 and CDR2: SGDLS, YYNGEE. The CDR3 protein is CASSVRRGAKDEQYF. CDR3 sequence (DNA): TGTGCCAGCAGCGTTCGTCGGGGGGCTAAGGACGAGCAGTACTTC.

The rearrangement uses TRBV6-5 and TRBJ2-2, with 8 bases identical to TRBD1. Germline CDR1 is MNHEY and CDR2 is SVGAGI. CDR3 length equals 15 residues. With V trimmed by 4 bases and J by 7 bases, 8 bases remained unmatched. CDR3 DNA: TGTGCCAGCAGTTGGGGCAGGGGGCAGGGCGGGGAGCTGTTTTTT. Its protein product is CASSWGRGQGGELFF.

V gene TRBV5-4 combines with J gene TRBJ2-1, with 7 bases that match TRBD2. The CDR3 has 15 residues. The germline V gene has CDR1 SGHNT and CDR2 YYREEE (reference sequence). V dropped 5 bases and J dropped 4; count of bases not matched to a gene: 9. The chain's CDR3 is CASSPRGDGYNEQFF. As DNA, the CDR3 is TGTGCCAGCAGTCCCCGGGGGGATGGTTACAATGAGCAGTTCTTC.

The rearrangement links TRBV6-1 to TRBJ2-2; 9 bases align to TRBD2. Germline loops: CDR1 MNHNS, CDR2 SASEGT. There are 17 residues in the CDR3. Trimming took 4 bases from V and 5 from J; bases not matched to a gene: 11. CDR3 loop: CASSVGLAGRGTGELFF. CDR3 bases: TGTGCCAGCAGTGTTGGGCTAGCGGGAAGAGGGACCGGGGAGCTGTTTTTT.